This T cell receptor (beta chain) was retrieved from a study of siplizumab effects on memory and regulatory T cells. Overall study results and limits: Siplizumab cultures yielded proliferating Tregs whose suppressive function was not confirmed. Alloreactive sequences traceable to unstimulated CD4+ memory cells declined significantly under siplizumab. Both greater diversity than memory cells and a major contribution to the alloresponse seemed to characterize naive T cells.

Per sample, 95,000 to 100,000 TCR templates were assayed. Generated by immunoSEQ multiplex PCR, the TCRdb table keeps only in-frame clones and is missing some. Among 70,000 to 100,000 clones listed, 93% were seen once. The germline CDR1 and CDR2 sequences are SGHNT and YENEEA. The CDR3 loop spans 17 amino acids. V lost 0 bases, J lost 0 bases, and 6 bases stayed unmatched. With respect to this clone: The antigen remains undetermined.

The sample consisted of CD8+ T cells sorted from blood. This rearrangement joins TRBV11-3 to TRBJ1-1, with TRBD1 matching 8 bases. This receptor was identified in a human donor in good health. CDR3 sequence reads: CASSLDRTGHMNTEAFF. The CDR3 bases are TGTGCCAGCAGCTTAGATCGGACAGGGCACATGAACACTGAAGCTTTCTTT.